A single T cell receptor beta chain is shown here with its context. Its antigen is undetermined. The primer mix had 60 Vbeta and 13 Jbeta primers. Produced via immunoSEQ multiplex PCR; TCRdb's table is partial and in-frame only. This table has about 37,000 clones, approximately 79% appearing once. The data stem from a study of cytomegalovirus exposure and HLA in healthy donors. Study-wide findings and caveats: The classifier, whose performance was assessed in both the original and validation cohorts, reportedly diagnosed cytomegalovirus status with high specificity and sensitivity.

V trimming: 4 bases; J trimming: 3 bases; junction bases outside the gene matches: 8. This CDR3 contains 16 residues. Germline V gene lookup returns CDR1 SEHNR and CDR2 FQNEAQ (reference sequence). Source material: PBMCs. The clonotype originates from a woman between 18 and 29 years old in good health and CMV-seropositive. The chain employs TRBV7-9 and TRBJ2-7; 11 bases line up with TRBD1. CDR3 DNA sequence: TGTGCCAGCAGCTCATCAACCGGGACAGGGGGCTACGAGCAGTACTTC. Residues: CASSSSTGTGGYEQYF.